This T cell receptor (beta chain) was identified in a study of beta chain features in type 1 diabetes. What was sequenced were expressed TCRB transcripts, since all of the isolated RNA had been reverse transcribed. Repertoires were generated with immunoSEQ multiplex PCR, while TCRdb's copy carries only in-frame clones and drops some. Of under 300,000 clones listed, around 26% are singletons. Study-wide results and limits: Whatever favoring of shorter templates PCR might show would apply equally to patients and controls. Shorter TCRB CDR3s, moderately but significantly so, were found in Type 1 diabetes patients in all four CD4+ subsets. Cells with high TCR expression could be over-represented by cDNA sequencing.

As concerns this clone: What it binds is not known.

Germline values: CDR1 SGDLS, CDR2 YYNGEE. This CDR3 comprises 15 residues. V was clipped by 1 base and J by 3 bases, with 13 bases between them. The source of this sequence is a man between 25 and 39 years old in good health. The rearrangement links TRBV9 to TRBJ1-2; D might be TRBD1 (6 bases). The sample was central memory CD4+ T cells from blood. The CDR3 region has the DNA TGTGCCAGCAGCGTATCGGGACAAGAATACTATGGCTACACCTTC. Its protein is CASSVSGQEYYGYTF.